These T cell receptor beta chains were read from a single sample in a study of CD8 T cells in Susac syndrome. TCRdb processed the immunoSEQ multiplex PCR reads anew with MiXCR; each CDR3 protein has one entry. Of 95,000 to 150,000 distinct CDR3 sequences in the sample, over 90% were seen once. The sequenced sample was CD4+ T cells from PBMCs. These receptors all stem from a human donor with Susac syndrome. The conserved cysteine and the conserved F or W are not part of the CDR3 here.

>TRBJ2-2|TRBV29-1
SVKGLASRSRTGELF
>TRBJ1-1|TRBV20-1
SARGTETPEAF
>TRBJ2-1|TRBV7-9
ASSLEGLPYNEQF
>TRBJ2-5|TRBV28
ASNLAGGETQY
>TRBJ2-7|TRBV30
AWNSGTGSEQY
>TRBJ2-7|TRBV12-3/TRBV12-4
ASSFTRYEQY
>TRBJ2-3|TRBV28
ASERRESGDTQY
>TRBJ2-1|TRBV9
ASSTTGSSYNEQF
>TRBJ2-7|TRBV5-1
ASRGLESSYEQY
>TRBJ2-7|TRBV6-5
ASRPTVSYEQY
>TRBJ1-2|TRBV10-3
AISDRPRGYT
>TRBJ1-4|TRBV15
ATSRTSQNEKLF
>TRBJ1-2|TRBV6-2/TRBV6-3
ASSYSSYGYT
>TRBJ2-3|TRBV5-4
ASSLKVGGGTDTQY
>TRBJ2-1|TRBV30
AWRSELAASYNEQF
>TRBJ2-1|TRBV12-3/TRBV12-4
ASSSFNEQF
>TRBJ2-1|TRBV5-1
ASSLAPGLAGGFSNEQF
>TRBJ2-2|TRBV14
ASSLGLAGGPGTGELF
>TRBJ2-4|TRBV12-3/TRBV12-4
ASRLAGGPQVIQY
>TRBJ2-5|TRBV14
ASSQGIGETQY
>TRBJ1-1|TRBV4-2
ASSQDRGQISEAF
>TRBJ1-2|TRBV28
ASSLVASNYGYT
>TRBJ2-5|TRBV7-2
ASSPGGQGDGKTQY
>TRBJ2-2|TRBV29-1
SVSIPGEGTGELF
>TRBJ2-1|TRBV2
ASSGLAGGPNEQF
>TRBJ1-5|TRBV2
ASRGRTGYNQPQH
>TRBJ1-1|TRBV4-1
ASSLSRLDTEAF
>TRBJ2-7|TRBV29-1
SVALYSGRHSYEQY
>TRBJ1-1|TRBV30
AWSVKERDRGGNTEAF
>TRBJ2-2|TRBV11-2
ASTLRRDGELF
>TRBJ1-1|TRBV4-2
ASSRGGAEGMNTEAF
>TRBJ1-2|TRBV7-9
ASSQQATGGYGYT
>TRBJ2-1|TRBV18
ASSSGLADYNEQF
>TRBJ2-3|TRBV20-1
SARRGSRADTQY
>TRBJ1-2|TRBV7-9
ASSLGGGGDGYT
>TRBJ2-5|TRBV7-2
ASSLLGQGAQETQY
>TRBJ1-5|TRBV3-1
ASSQEGRAGQPQH
>TRBJ2-5|TRBV6-2/TRBV6-3
ASSYRDWETQY
>TRBJ2-2|TRBV5-1
ASFRGTGELF
>TRBJ2-1|TRBV7-3
ASSYRGGSYNEQF
>TRBJ2-7|TRBV12-3/TRBV12-4
ASSLGTASSYEQY
>TRBJ2-2|TRBV6-5
ASRRQSNTGELF
>TRBJ2-1|TRBV20-1
SARDRRERVNEQF
>TRBJ2-3|TRBV5-6
ASSYAPSGRAGDTQY
>TRBJ2-7|TRBV3-1
ASSFYGTNHYEQY
>TRBJ1-1|TRBV20-1
SARTRQGLNTEAF
>TRBJ2-3|TRBV9
ASTQVPSDTQY
>TRBJ2-7|TRBV20-1
SARASGLASREQY
>TRBJ2-2|TRBV6-2/TRBV6-3
ASTQGGGTGELF
>TRBJ1-2|TRBV20-1
SARDPGHVGIYGYT
>TRBJ1-4|TRBV7-2
ASSPSWANEKLF
>TRBJ2-1|TRBV7-9
ASSSQLAGDNEQF